This T cell receptor beta chain appears in the sequencing data of a study of identifying expanded T cells in peripheral blood. Study conclusions and caveats: Differentially abundant clones: roughly 1.2 between replicates, around 16 at approximately two weeks, roughly 18 at four.

The method was immunoSEQ multiplex PCR; TCRdb's version includes in-frame clones alone and lacks a portion of them. The sample lists more than 55,000 clones; roughly 86% were seen once. As for this clone: No antigen is known for it.

The germline V gene encodes CDR1 SGHAT and CDR2 FQNNGV. CDR3 size: 15 residues. The V end was cut by 3 bases, the J end by 0 bases, with 9 bases between. The chain carries TRBV11-2 and TRBJ2-1, with D uncertain. Input material: blood. The sequence came from a person aged 18 to 75 in good health. CDR3 loop: CASSFEASSYNEQFF. The DNA of the CDR3 is TGTGCCAGCAGCTTTGAGGCGAGCTCCTACAATGAGCAGTTCTTC.